This T cell receptor (beta chain) originates from a study of shared clonotypes between healthy human individuals. Broader study findings: Deeper or shallower sequencing was expected to change how clonotypes are shared among donors. Limitation of the genetic and exposure-history diversity represented came from the few donors.

The deep-level immunoSEQ assay was used. Sequencing was performed with immunoSEQ multiplex PCR; in TCRdb, only in-frame clones are kept and a portion is missing. Of about 800,000 clones in the sample, about 96% were seen once. The naive CD8 fraction comprised CD45RO-negative cells positively selected for CCR7 and excluded terminally differentiated effector memory CD45RA+ cells. Caucasian adults residing in Nashville, Tennessee made up all the donors. As regards this clone: Antigen unknown.

CDR1 is SGHDN and CDR2 is FVKESK in the germline V gene. Trimming pared 0 bases from V and 5 bases from J, leaving 22 bases between. CDR3 length: 18 amino acids. The rearrangement links TRBV14 to TRBJ2-5, with unresolved D. Sequencing input: naive CD8+ T cells sorted from blood. The clonotype was recovered from a man aged 25 to 45 in good health. DNA for the CDR3: TGTGCCAGCAGCCAAGATCGAGGCCTTGATGTCCGTAGGGAGACCCAGTACTTC. Residues: CASSQDRGLDVRRETQYF.